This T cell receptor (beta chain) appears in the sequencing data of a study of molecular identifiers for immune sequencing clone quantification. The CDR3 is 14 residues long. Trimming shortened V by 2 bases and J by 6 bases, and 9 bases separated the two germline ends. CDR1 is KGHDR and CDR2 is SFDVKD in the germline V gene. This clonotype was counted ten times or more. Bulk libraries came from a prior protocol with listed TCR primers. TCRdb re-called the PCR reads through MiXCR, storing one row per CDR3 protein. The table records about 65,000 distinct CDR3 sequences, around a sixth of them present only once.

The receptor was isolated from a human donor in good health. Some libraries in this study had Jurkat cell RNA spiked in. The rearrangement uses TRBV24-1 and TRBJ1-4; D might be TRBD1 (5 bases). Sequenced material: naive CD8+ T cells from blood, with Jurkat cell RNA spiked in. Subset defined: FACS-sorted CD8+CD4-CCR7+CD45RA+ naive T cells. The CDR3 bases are TGTGCCACCAGTGATTCGGGGCAGGATGAAAAACTGTTTTTT. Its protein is CATSDSGQDEKLFF.